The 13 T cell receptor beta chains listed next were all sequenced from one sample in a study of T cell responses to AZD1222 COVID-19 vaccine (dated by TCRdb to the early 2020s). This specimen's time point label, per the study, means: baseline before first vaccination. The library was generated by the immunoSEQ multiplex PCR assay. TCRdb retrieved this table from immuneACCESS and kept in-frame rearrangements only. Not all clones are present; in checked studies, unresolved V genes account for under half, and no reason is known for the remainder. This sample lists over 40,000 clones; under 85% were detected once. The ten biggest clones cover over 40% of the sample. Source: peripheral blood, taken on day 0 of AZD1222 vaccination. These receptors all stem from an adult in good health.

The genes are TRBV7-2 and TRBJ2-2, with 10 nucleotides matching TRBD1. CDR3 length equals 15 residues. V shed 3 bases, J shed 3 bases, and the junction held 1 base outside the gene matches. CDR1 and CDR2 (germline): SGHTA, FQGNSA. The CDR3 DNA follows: TGTGCCAGCAGCTTTGGGACAGGGGACACCGGGGAGCTGTTTTTT. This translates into CASSFGTGDTGELFF.

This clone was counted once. CDR3: CASSFGTTDQPQHF. The CDR3 bases are TGTGCCAGCAGCTTCGGGACGACAGATCAGCCCCAGCATTTT. The chain uses TRBV7-2 and TRBJ1-5; a weak D match, TRBD1 (5 bases). The length of the CDR3 is 14 residues. Germline CDR1 is SGHTA and CDR2 is FQGNSA. The ends were cut back, 3 bases at V and 5 bases at J, with 11 bases in the middle.

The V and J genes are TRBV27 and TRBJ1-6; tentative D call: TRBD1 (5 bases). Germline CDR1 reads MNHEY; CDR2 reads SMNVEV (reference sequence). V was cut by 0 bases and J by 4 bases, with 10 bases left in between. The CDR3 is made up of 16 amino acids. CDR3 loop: CASSLSWGAYNSPLHF. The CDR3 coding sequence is TGTGCCAGCAGTTTATCTTGGGGCGCATATAATTCACCCCTCCACTTT.

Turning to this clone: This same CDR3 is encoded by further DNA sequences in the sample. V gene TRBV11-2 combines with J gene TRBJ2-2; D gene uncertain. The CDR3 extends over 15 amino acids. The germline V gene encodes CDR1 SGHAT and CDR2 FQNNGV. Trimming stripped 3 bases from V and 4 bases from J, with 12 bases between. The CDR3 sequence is CASSFEGSGTGELFF. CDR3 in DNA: TGTGCCAGCAGCTTTGAAGGGTCCGGCACCGGGGAGCTGTTTTTT.

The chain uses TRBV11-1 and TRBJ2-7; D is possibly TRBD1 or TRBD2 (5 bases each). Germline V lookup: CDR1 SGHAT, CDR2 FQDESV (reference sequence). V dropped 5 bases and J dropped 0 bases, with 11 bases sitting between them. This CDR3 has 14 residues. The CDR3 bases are TGTGCCAGCAGCCAGGGACGGGACTCCTACGAGCAGTACTTC. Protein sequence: CASSQGRDSYEQYF.

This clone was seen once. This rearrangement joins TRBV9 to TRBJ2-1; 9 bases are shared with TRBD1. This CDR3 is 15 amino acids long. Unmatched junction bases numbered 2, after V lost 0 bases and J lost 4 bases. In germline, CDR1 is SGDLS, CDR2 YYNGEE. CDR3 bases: TGTGCCAGCAGCGTAGTTGGGACAGGGTACAATGAGCAGTTCTTC. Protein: CASSVVGTGYNEQFF.

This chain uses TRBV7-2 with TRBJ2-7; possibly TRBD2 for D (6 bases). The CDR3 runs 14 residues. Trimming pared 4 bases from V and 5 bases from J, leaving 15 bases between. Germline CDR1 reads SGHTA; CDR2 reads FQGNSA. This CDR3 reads CASSSGRGYDEQYF. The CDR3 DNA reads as TGTGCCAGCAGCTCCGGACGGGGGTATGACGAGCAGTACTTC.

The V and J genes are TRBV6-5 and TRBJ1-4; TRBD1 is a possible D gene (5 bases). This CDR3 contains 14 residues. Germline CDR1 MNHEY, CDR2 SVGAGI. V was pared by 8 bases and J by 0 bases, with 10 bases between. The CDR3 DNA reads TGTGCCAGCCTTTTGGGGGCAACTAATGAAAAACTGTTTTTT. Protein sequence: CASLLGATNEKLFF.

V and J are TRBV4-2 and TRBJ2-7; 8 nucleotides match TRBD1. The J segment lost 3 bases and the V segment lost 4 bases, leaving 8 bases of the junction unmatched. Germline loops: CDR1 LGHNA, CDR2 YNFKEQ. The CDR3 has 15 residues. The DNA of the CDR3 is TGTGCCAGCAGCCTAACCGGGACAGGAGGCTACGAGCAGTACTTC. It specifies CASSLTGTGGYEQYF.

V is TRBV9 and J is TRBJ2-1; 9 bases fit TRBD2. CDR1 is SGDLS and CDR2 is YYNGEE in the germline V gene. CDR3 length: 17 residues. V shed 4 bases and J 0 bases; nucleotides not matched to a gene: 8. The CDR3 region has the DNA TGTGCCAGCAGCTCCACTAGCGGGTTAAGCTCCTACAATGAGCAGTTCTTC. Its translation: CASSSTSGLSSYNEQFF.

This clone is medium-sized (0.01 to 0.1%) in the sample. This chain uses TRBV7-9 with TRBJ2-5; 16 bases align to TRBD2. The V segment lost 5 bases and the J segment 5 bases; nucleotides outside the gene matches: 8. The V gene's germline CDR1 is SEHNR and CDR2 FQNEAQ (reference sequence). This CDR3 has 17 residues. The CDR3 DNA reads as TGTGCCAGCAGCACAGGGACTAGCGGGAGGGCTCGGGAGACCCAGTACTTC. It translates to CASSTGTSGRARETQYF.

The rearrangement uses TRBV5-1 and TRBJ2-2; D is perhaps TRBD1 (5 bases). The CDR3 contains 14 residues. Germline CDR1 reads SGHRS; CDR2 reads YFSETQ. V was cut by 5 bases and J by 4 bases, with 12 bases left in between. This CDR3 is CASRVTVSTGELFF. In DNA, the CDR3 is TGCGCCAGCAGAGTGACAGTTTCCACCGGGGAGCTGTTTTTT.

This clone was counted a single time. The CDR3 protein is CASSQALTGTYAPNEQFF. Written as DNA, the CDR3 is TGTGCCAGCAGCCAGGCCCTTACCGGGACCTACGCTCCCAATGAGCAGTTCTTC. This rearrangement joins TRBV14 to TRBJ2-1; D may match TRBD1 or TRBD2 (5 bases each). The CDR3 extends over 18 amino acids. Per germline, CDR1 SGHDN and CDR2 FVKESK. The V and J ends lost 3 bases and 6 bases respectively, with 24 bases between them.